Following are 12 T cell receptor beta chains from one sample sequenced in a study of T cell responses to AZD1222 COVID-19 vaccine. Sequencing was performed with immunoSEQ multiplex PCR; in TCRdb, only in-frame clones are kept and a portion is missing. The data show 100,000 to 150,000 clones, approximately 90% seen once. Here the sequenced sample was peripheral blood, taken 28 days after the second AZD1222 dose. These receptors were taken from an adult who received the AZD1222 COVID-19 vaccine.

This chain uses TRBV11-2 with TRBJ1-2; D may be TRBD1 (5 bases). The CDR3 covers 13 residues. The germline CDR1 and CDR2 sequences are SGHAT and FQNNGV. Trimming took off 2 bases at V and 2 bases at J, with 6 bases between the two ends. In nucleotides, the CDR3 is TGTGCCAGCAGCTTATGGGGGAACTATGGCTACACCTTC. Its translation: CASSLWGNYGYTF.

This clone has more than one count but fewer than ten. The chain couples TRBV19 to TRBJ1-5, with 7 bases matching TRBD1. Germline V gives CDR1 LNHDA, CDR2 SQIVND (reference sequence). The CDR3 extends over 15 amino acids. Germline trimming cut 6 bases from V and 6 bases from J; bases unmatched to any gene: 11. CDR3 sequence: CASSTYRGGVQPQHF. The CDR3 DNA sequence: TGTGCCAGTAGCACCTACAGGGGTGGCGTTCAGCCCCAGCATTTT.

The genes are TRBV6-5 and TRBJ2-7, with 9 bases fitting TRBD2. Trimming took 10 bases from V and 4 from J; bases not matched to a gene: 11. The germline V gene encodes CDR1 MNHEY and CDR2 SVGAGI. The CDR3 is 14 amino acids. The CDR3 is CATTAGGFEYEQYF. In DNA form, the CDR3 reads TGTGCCACCACGGCGGGAGGGTTTGAATACGAGCAGTACTTC.

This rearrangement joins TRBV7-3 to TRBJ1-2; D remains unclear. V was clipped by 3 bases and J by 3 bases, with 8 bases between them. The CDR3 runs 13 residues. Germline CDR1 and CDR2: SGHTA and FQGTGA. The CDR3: CASSLVNDYGYTF. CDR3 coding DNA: TGTGCCAGCAGCTTGGTCAACGACTATGGCTACACCTTC.

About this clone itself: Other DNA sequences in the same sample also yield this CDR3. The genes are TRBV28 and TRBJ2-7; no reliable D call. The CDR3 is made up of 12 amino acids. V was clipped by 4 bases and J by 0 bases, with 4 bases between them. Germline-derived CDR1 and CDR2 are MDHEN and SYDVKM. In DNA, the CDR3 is TGTGCCAGCAGTTCAGACTCCTACGAGCAGTACTTC. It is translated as CASSSDSYEQYF.

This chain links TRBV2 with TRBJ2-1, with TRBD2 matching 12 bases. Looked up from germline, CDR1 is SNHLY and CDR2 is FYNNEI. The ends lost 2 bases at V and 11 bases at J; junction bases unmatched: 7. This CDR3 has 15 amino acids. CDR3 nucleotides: TGTGCCAGCAGTGAATGGTCTAGCGGGGGGGCTAAGCAGTTCTTC. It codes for CASSEWSSGGAKQFF.

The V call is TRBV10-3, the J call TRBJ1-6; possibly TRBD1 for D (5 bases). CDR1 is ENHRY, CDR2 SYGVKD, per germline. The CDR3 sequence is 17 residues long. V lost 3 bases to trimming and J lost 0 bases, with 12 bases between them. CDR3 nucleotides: TGTGCCATCAGTGAATCCGGGGGGACCTCCTATAATTCACCCCTCCACTTT. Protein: CAISESGGTSYNSPLHF.

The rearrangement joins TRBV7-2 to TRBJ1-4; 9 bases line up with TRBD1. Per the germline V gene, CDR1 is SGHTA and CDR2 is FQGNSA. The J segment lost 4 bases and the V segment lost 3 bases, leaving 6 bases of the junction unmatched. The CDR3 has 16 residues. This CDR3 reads CASSFTRTGVNEKLFF. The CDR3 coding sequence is TGTGCCAGCAGCTTCACAAGGACAGGGGTTAATGAAAAACTGTTTTTT.

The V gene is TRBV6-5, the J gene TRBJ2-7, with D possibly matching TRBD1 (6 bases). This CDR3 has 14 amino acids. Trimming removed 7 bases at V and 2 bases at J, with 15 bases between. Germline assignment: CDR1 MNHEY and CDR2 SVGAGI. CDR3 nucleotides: TGTGCCAGCAACGCAGGGGACGGAGCCTACGAGCAGTACTTC. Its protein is CASNAGDGAYEQYF.

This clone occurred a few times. This CDR3 is CASSYRDRGQNTEAFF. The CDR3 coding sequence is TGTGCCAGCAGCTACCGGGACAGGGGACAAAACACTGAAGCTTTCTTT. This chain links TRBV7-2 with TRBJ1-1; TRBD1 aligns across 10 bases. Germline V gene sequence: CDR1 SGHTA, CDR2 FQGNSA. This CDR3 has 16 amino acids. V lost 4 bases to trimming and J lost 2 bases; unmatched junction nucleotides: 7.

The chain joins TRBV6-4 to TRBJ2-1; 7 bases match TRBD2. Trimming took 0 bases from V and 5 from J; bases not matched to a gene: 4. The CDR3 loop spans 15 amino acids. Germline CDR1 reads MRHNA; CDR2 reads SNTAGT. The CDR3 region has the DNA TGTGCCAGCAGTGACTCGGGGGAGGGGCACAATGAGCAGTTCTTC. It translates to CASSDSGEGHNEQFF.

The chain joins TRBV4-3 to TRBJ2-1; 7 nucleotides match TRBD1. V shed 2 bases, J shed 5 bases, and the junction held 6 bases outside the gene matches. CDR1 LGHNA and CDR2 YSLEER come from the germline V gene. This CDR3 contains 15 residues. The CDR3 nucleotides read TGCGCCAGCAGCCAATCATCCGGGACAGACAATGAGCAGTTCTTC. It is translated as CASSQSSGTDNEQFF.